This T cell receptor beta chain was identified in a study of blood T cell repertoires in COVID-19. Study overall: The origin of the acute and convalescent COVID-19 samples was the United States, Italy and Spain. T cells, B-cell-depleted T cells, or PBMCs provided the cDNA or gDNA that served as material.

The CDR3 runs 13 residues. Germline CDR1 MGHRA, CDR2 YSYEKL. V was cut by 1 base and J by 8 bases, with 6 bases left in between. In the original analysis: Amplification from reference gene primers served as the basis for estimated nucleated cell counts. Libraries were prepared by immunoSEQ multiplex PCR; TCRdb keeps only in-frame clonotypes and omits some of them. V and J calls and clone size are copied from that table; D and trimming were computed from the DNA. The sample shows around 200,000 clones, 70% to 90% of them seen only once. This chain joins TRBV4-1 and TRBJ1-6; unclear D gene. The sequenced sample was peripheral blood. This receptor was identified in a man aged 40-55 years with active or convalescent COVID-19. CDR3 bases: TGCGCCAGCAGCCAAGCTGGAGATTCACCCCTCCACTTT. Translating gives CASSQAGDSPLHF.